Presented here are 13 T cell receptor beta chains from one specimen sequenced in a study of OX40 agonist ivuxolimab in advanced cancers. Profiling relied on immunoSEQ multiplex PCR, and the TCRdb table lists in-frame clones only, not all of them. This repertoire shows 90,000 to 120,000 clones, approximately 90% found once; its top ten account for roughly 1.2%. Material: CD4+ or CD8+ T cells sorted from blood, obtained in a trial of the OX40 agonist ivuxolimab. Receptor source: an adult with an advanced solid tumor such as melanoma, head and neck, liver or kidney cancer.

This clone has only one observation. Other DNA sequences from this sample encode an identical CDR3 as well. The chain links TRBV9 to TRBJ2-2; 10 positions agree with TRBD2. CDR3 length: 16 amino acids. CDR1 SGDLS and CDR2 YYNGEE come from the germline V gene. V gave up 2 bases and J gave up 1 base; unmatched junction bases: 2. CDR3 sequence: CASSVVAGGNTGELFF. DNA for the CDR3: TGTGCCAGCAGCGTGGTAGCGGGGGGGAACACCGGGGAGCTGTTTTTT.

V gene TRBV5-1 combines with J gene TRBJ1-3; 7 nucleotides line up with TRBD1. CDR1 is SGHRS and CDR2 is YFSETQ in the germline V gene. Losses at the gene ends were 4 bases for V and 4 bases for J; bases not matched to a gene: 5. The CDR3 totals 14 residues. The CDR3 here is CASSGRDSGNTIYF. CDR3 bases: TGCGCCAGCAGCGGCCGGGACAGCGGAAACACCATATATTTT.

V is TRBV28 and J is TRBJ1-1; D ambiguous. V lost 2 bases and J 10 bases, leaving 11 bases between the germline ends. Germline V CDR1 and CDR2: MDHEN, SYDVKM. The CDR3 consists of 12 residues. CDR3 sequence (DNA): TGTGCCAGCAGTTTAGGTAGGATGCGAGCTTTCTTT. Translated: CASSLGRMRAFF.

The CDR3 sequence is CASRPPTGVMEPQHF. CDR3 DNA: TGTGCCAGCAGACCACCGACAGGGGTGATGGAGCCCCAGCATTTT. The chain is built from TRBV28 and TRBJ1-5, with 8 bases matching TRBD1. This CDR3 has 15 residues. The germline CDR1 and CDR2 sequences are MDHEN and SYDVKM. V was clipped by 6 bases and J by 8 bases; unmatched bases: 12.

J is TRBJ1-5 and V is TRBV30; no clear D gene. The CDR3 loop spans 14 amino acids. Per the germline V gene, CDR1 is GTSNPN and CDR2 is SVGIG (reference sequence). Trimming shortened V by 1 base and J by 6 bases, and 13 bases separated the two germline ends. The CDR3 reads CAWSGVGEGQPQHF. Here the CDR3 DNA reads TGTGCCTGGAGTGGGGTTGGGGAGGGTCAGCCCCAGCATTTT. Complete variable domain (other parts from reference TRBV30 and TRBJ1-5): SQTIHQWPATLVQPVGSPLSLECTVEGTSNPNLYWYRQAAGRGLQLLFYSVGIGQISSEVPQNLSASRPQDRQFILSSKKLLLSDSGFYLCAWSGVGEGQPQHFGDGTRLSIL.

This sequence joins TRBV7-8 and TRBJ1-5, with D perhaps matching TRBD1 (5 bases). The V gene lost 2 bases and the J gene lost 2 bases, with 10 bases spanning the gap. CDR1 and CDR2 from the germline V gene are SGHVS and FQNEAQ. This CDR3 is built from 15 residues. The CDR3 DNA reads as TGTGCCAGCAGCTTACAGGGTAGGGGCAATCAGCCCCAGCATTTT. Translation gives CASSLQGRGNQPQHF.

The genes are TRBV2 and TRBJ1-5, with D uncertain. This CDR3 comprises 16 residues. Trimming removed 8 bases at V and 1 base at J, with 18 bases between. The germline V gene encodes CDR1 SNHLY and CDR2 FYNNEI. The CDR3 bases are TGTGCCAGCGAGGGTGCTATTGGACGGAGCAATCAGCCCCAGCATTTT. Translation: CASEGAIGRSNQPQHF.

DNA for the CDR3: TGTGCCAGCATCACCGGGACAGGGGGCAATCAGCCCCAGCATTTT. Its translation is CASITGTGGNQPQHF. This chain links TRBV28 with TRBJ1-5; 10 nucleotides match TRBD1. This CDR3 comprises 15 residues. Germline CDR1 reads MDHEN; CDR2 reads SYDVKM. V lost 7 bases to trimming and J lost 2 bases; unmatched junction nucleotides: 5.

This chain uses TRBV7-9 with TRBJ1-1, with TRBD1 matching over 9 bases. This CDR3 is 14 amino acids long. Germline values: CDR1 SEHNR, CDR2 FQNEAQ (reference sequence). Trimming took 4 bases from V and 6 from J; bases not matched to a gene: 6. CDR3 nucleotides: TGTGCCAGCAGCTCCGACAGGGGGTCGGCTGAAGCTTTCTTT. It codes for CASSSDRGSAEAFF.

The rearrangement joins TRBV6-5 to TRBJ1-5; no reliable D call. Germline values: CDR1 MNHEY, CDR2 SVGAGI. This CDR3 is 13 amino acids long. The V end was cut by 0 bases, the J end by 7 bases, with 7 bases between. CDR3 amino acids: CASSYSNGQPQHF. The CDR3 DNA follows: TGTGCCAGCAGTTACTCGAACGGCCAGCCCCAGCATTTT.

This chain connects TRBV5-1 to TRBJ2-3; 12 bases line up with TRBD2. V lost 0 bases and J lost 1; bases outside the gene matches: 6. The CDR3 has 18 amino acids. Per germline, CDR1 SGHRS and CDR2 YFSETQ. Here the CDR3 DNA reads TGCGCCAGCAGCTTGGGGGGGACTAGCGGGTATCGCACAGATACGCAGTATTTT. Protein: CASSLGGTSGYRTDTQYF.

The J gene is TRBJ2-7, the V gene TRBV4-2; the match to TRBD1 covers 7 bases. The CDR3 totals 15 residues. The V gene's germline CDR1 is LGHNA and CDR2 YNFKEQ. V lost 4 bases, J lost 0 bases, and 6 bases stayed unmatched. The CDR3 spells CASSPGQFSSYEQYF. CDR3 coding DNA: TGTGCCAGCAGCCCGGGACAGTTTAGCTCCTACGAGCAGTACTTC.

The chain couples TRBV7-3 to TRBJ2-2; 7 nucleotides match TRBD2. The CDR3 runs to 17 residues. V gave up 4 bases and J gave up 5 bases; unmatched junction bases: 13. CDR1 and CDR2 from the germline V gene are SGHTA and FQGTGA. The CDR3 DNA sequence: TGTGCCAGCAGCTCCGGCGAGGCGGGAGAGGAAACCGGGGAGCTGTTTTTT. Protein product: CASSSGEAGEETGELFF.